This TCR beta chain was sequenced for a study of cytomegalovirus exposure and HLA in healthy donors. Method: immunoSEQ multiplex PCR; TCRdb's copy keeps in-frame clones and lacks some. The sample lists some 240,000 clones; less than 85% were seen once. J was trimmed by 7 bases and V by 4 bases; bases with no gene match: 16. Germline V gives CDR1 SGHRS, CDR2 YFSETQ. The CDR3 is 16 residues long. The chain joins TRBV5-1 to TRBJ1-2; TRBD1 matches at 7 bases. The specimen sequenced was PBMCs. The sequence came from a woman between 18 and 29 years old in good health and CMV-seronegative. The CDR3 loop reads CASSGGFTGVNSGYTF. CDR3 sequence (DNA): TGCGCCAGCAGCGGCGGGTTTACAGGGGTTAATAGTGGCTACACCTTC.